This TCR beta chain was identified in a study of cytomegalovirus exposure and HLA in healthy donors. The PCR used 60 Vbeta and 13 Jbeta primers. Some clones are missing from TCRdb's copy, which holds only in-frame ones; the method was immunoSEQ multiplex PCR. The sample lists approximately 130,000 clones; 80% were seen once. Findings and caveats of the study: Sequencing had likely introduced a cluster of highly shared sequence variants as an artifact.

This clone was recorded a few times. No antigen is known for it. Germline V gives CDR1 MNHNS, CDR2 SASEGT. CDR3 length: 13 residues. With 2 bases removed from V and 5 bases from J, the gap between germline ends came to 9 bases. Sequencing input: PBMCs. The chain couples TRBV6-1 to TRBJ1-1, with a tentative D call TRBD1 (6 bases). The clonotype was recovered from a woman aged 40 to 55 in good health and CMV-seronegative. CDR3 region: CASSEQGKTEAFF. The CDR3 DNA follows: TGTGCCAGCAGTGAACAGGGGAAGACTGAAGCTTTCTTT.